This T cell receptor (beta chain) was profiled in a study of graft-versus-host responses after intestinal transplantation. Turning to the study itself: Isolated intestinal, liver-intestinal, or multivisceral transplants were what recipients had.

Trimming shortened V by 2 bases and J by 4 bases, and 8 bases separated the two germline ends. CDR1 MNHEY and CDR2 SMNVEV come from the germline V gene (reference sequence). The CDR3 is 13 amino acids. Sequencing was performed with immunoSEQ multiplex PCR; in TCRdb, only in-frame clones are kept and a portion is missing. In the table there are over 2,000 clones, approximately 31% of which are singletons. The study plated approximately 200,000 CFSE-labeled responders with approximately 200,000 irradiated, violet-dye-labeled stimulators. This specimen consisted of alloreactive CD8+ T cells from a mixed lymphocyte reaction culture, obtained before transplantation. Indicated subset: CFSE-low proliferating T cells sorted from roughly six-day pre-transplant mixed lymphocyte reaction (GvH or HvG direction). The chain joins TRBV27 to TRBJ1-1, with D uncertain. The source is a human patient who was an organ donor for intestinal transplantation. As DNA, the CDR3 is TGTGCCAGCAGTTTAAACCTAGCCACTGAAGCTTTCTTT. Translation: CASSLNLATEAFF.